This TCR beta chain was observed in a study of tumor-infiltrating lymphocytes in oesophageal squamous cell carcinoma. TCRdb itself ran the PCR reads through MiXCR, one entry per CDR3 protein. The sample has 7,500 to 9,500 distinct CDR3 sequences, 66% seen once. Looked up from germline, CDR1 is SGHTA and CDR2 is FQGNSA. The V end was cut by 0 bases, the J end by 2 bases, with 13 bases between. The CDR3 is 16 residues long. This receptor was taken from a female donor with esophageal squamous cell carcinoma. The V gene is TRBV7-2, the J gene TRBJ2-5, with D possibly matching TRBD2 (5 bases). Sample: esophageal tumor tissue. The CDR3 DNA reads TGTGCCAGCAGCTTAGCGTGGAGAACGGGGCAAGAGACCCAGTACTTC. Protein sequence: CASSLAWRTGQETQYF.